The next 4 T cell receptor beta chains were all read from a single sample in a study of blood T cell repertoires in COVID-19. Method: immunoSEQ multiplex PCR; TCRdb's copy keeps in-frame clones and lacks some. The sample includes 15,000 to 17,000 clones, 82% of them seen just once. The source material was peripheral blood. Receptors were obtained from a man older than 75 with active or convalescent COVID-19.

J is TRBJ2-3 and V is TRBV6-4; D may be TRBD2 (6 bases). CDR1 and CDR2 from the germline V gene are MRHNA and SNTAGT. V lost 5 bases and J lost 4, with 16 bases in between. The CDR3 is 15 residues long. The CDR3 DNA reads as TGTGCCAGCAGTAACGGGCGCGGGGAGTCAGATACGCAGTATTTT. Its translation: CASSNGRGESDTQYF.

J is TRBJ1-2 and V is TRBV6-2 or TRBV6-3; TRBD1 aligns across 7 bases. The junction had 1 base not matched to a gene; V was cut back by 0 bases and J by 6 bases. Germline CDR1 MNHEY, CDR2 SVGEGT. This CDR3 is built from 13 residues. The CDR3 sequence is CASSYSGGHGYTF. The CDR3 DNA is TGTGCCAGCAGTTACTCAGGGGGCCATGGCTACACCTTC.

In its sample, this clone was seen once. The chain employs TRBV11-3 and TRBJ1-4; no clear D gene. Germline-derived CDR1 and CDR2 are SGHNT and YENEEA. This CDR3 comprises 15 residues. V was trimmed by 1 base and J by 4 bases, leaving 10 bases between them. CDR3 sequence reads: CASSLAPRVNEKLFF. CDR3 coding DNA: TGTGCCAGCAGCTTAGCTCCGAGAGTTAATGAAAAACTGTTTTTT.

The sample holds one count of this clone. The chain uses TRBV7-9 and TRBJ2-2, with TRBD1 matching over 7 bases. CDR1 is SEHNR, CDR2 FQNEAQ, per germline (reference sequence). Trimming at V came to 2 bases and at J to 1 base, leaving 4 bases not matched to a gene. CDR3 length equals 16 residues. This CDR3 reads CASSLSYRGNTGELFF. The CDR3 region has the DNA TGTGCCAGCAGCTTAAGTTACAGGGGGAACACCGGGGAGCTGTTTTTT.